This entry describes one TCR beta chain. This sample was taken from a study of cytomegalovirus exposure and HLA in healthy donors. The study ran its PCR with 60 Vbeta and 13 Jbeta primers. Clones were read by immunoSEQ multiplex PCR, and TCRdb kept only the in-frame ones, dropping some. This repertoire shows about 190,000 clones, 60% to 80% found once; its top ten account for approximately 3.1%. The TCR originated in a woman under 40 in good health and CMV-seropositive. The sample taken for sequencing was PBMCs.

The CDR3 spells CASRRDLGAQNEQFF. The CDR3 nucleotides are TGTGCCAGCAGACGAGACTTGGGGGCGCAAAATGAGCAGTTCTTC. The V call is TRBV7-2, the J call TRBJ2-1; the D gene is possibly TRBD1 (6 bases). Germline CDR1 and CDR2: SGHTA and FQGNSA. CDR3 size: 15 residues. V was cut by 6 bases and J by 7 bases, with 19 bases left in between.